This T cell receptor beta chain was identified in a study of response to subunit inactivated influenza vaccine. Comments on this clonotype: Its matching antigen is unknown.

TCRdb itself ran the RT-PCR reads through MiXCR, one entry per CDR3 protein. The table has about half a million distinct CDR3 sequences, approximately 7.6% seen once. Germline-derived CDR1 and CDR2 are DFQATT and SNEGSKA (reference sequence). This CDR3 has 14 amino acids. V shed 3 bases and J shed 3 bases, with 12 bases lying between them. Study results and limitations: There was a suggestion from the authors that each seasonal influenza vaccination recruits few new T cells.

The source material was PBMCs from blood, sampled 23 to 25 months after vaccination. The sequence was collected from a man aged 50-75 years who received an inactivated influenza vaccine. This chain connects TRBV20-1 to TRBJ1-5; D uncertain. CDR3 sequence: CSASGGTANQPQHF. CDR3 bases: TGCAGTGCTAGTGGTGGTACAGCCAATCAGCCCCAGCATTTT.